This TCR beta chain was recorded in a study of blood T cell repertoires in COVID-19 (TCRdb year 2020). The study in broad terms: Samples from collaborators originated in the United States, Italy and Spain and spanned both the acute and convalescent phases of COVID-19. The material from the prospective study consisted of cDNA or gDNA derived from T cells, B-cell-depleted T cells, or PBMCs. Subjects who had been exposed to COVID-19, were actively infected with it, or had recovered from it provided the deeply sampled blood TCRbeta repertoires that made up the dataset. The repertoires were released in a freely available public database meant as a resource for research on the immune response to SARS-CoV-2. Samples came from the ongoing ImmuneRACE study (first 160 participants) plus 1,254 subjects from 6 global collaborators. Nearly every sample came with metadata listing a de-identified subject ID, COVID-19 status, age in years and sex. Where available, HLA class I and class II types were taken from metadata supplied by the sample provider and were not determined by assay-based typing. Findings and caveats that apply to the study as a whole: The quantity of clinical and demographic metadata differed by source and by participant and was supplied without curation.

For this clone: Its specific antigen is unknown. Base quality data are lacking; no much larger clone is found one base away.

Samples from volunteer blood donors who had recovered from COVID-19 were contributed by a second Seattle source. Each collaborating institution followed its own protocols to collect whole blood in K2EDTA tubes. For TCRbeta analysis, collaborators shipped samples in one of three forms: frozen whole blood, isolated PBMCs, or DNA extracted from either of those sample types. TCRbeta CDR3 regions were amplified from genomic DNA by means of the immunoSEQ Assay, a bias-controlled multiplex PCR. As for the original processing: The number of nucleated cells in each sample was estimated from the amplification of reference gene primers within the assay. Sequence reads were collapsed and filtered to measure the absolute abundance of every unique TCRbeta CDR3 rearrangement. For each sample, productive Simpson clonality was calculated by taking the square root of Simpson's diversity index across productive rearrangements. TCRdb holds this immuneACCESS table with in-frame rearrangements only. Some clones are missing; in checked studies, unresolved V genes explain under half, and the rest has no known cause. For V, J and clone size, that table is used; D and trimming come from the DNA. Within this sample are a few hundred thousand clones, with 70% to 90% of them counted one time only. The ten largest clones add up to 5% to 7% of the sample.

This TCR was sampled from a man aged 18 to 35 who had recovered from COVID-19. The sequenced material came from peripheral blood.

The DNA sequence is as follows: TGTGCCAGTCCCTCACGGACAGGACCCGGCTACGAGCAGTACTTC. This gives the protein CASPSRTGPGYEQYF. Recombination connected TRBV6-5 to TRBJ2-7, with 7 bases aligning to TRBD1. Relative to germline, V is missing 9 bases and J is missing 3 bases, with 14 bases of the junction outside any gene match. The CDR3 measures 15 amino acids from cysteine to phenylalanine. Only the CDR3 DNA is retained, 45 bases long and in frame from the first base. From a lookup of the germline V gene, CDR1 and CDR2 are MNHEY and SVGAGI.